What follows are 20 T cell receptor beta chains derived from one specimen sequenced in a study of molecular identifiers for immune sequencing clone quantification. MiXCR, applied by TCRdb to the PCR reads, yields one record per CDR3 protein. Here the sample spans about 640,000 distinct CDR3 sequences, just under 20% being singletons. Material for sequencing was naive CD8+ T cells from blood, with Jurkat cell RNA spiked in. The subset here: FACS-sorted CD8+CD4-CCR7+CD45RA+ naive T cells. All receptors derive from a human donor in good health. Some libraries in this study had Jurkat cell RNA spiked in.

The V and J genes are TRBV3-1 and TRBJ1-3; no reliable D call. V lost 1 base to trimming and J lost 0 bases, with 13 bases between them. The CDR3 length is 17 residues. Germline values: CDR1 LGHDT, CDR2 YNNKEL (reference sequence). DNA of the CDR3: TGTGCCAGCAGCCAAGCCCAATTTCAGTACTCTGGAAACACCATATATTTT. Protein: CASSQAQFQYSGNTIYF.

This clonotype was recorded many times. This sequence joins TRBV4-3 and TRBJ2-7; 10 bases match TRBD2. CDR3 length: 16 amino acids. V was clipped by 3 bases and J by 7 bases; unmatched bases: 12. CDR1 is LGHNA, CDR2 YSLEER, per germline. DNA of the CDR3: TGCGCCAGCAGCCAGGAACGAGCGGGAGGGTTATATGAGCAGTACTTC. Its translation: CASSQERAGGLYEQYF.

Points on this clonotype: Possible read error: a much larger clone is one base away. The chain recombines TRBV7-9 with TRBJ2-1, with 7 bases identical to TRBD1. The CDR3 covers 13 residues. Germline-derived CDR1 and CDR2 are SEHNR and FQNEAQ (reference sequence). Here the CDR3 reads CAGSLGTDNEQFF. As DNA, the CDR3 is TGTGCCGGCAGCTTAGGGACAGACAATGAGCAGTTCTTC. The full variable domain, with the rest looked up from reference TRBV7-9 and TRBJ2-1, is DTGVSQNPRHKITKRGQNVTFRCDPISEHNRLYWYRQTLGQGPEFLTYFQNEAQLEKSRLLSDRFSAERPKGSFSTLEIQRTEQGDSAMYLCAGSLGTDNEQFFGPGTRLTVL.

Comment on this clonotype: A read error may produce the germline difference seen at one junction end. V is TRBV6-1 and J is TRBJ2-3; 7 bases are a match to TRBD1. The germline CDR1 and CDR2 sequences are MNHNS and SASEGT. This CDR3 is built from 13 residues. CDR3 sequence (DNA): TGTGCCAGCAGAGATAAAGGGACAGCCCAAAGGCATTTT. Protein product: CASRDKGTAQRHF.

On this clonotype: It may be a read error: a sequence one base away is much more abundant. V usage is TRBV4-2 and J usage is TRBJ2-5, with 8 bases that match TRBD2. CDR3 size: 16 residues. Germline V gene sequence: CDR1 LGHNA, CDR2 YNFKEQ. The V gene end was trimmed by 1 base and the J gene end by 6 bases; junction bases not matched to a gene: 10. The CDR3 protein is CASSQARGGLGKTQYF. In DNA form, the CDR3 reads TGTGCCAGCAGCCAAGCTCGGGGGGGGCTAGGGAAGACCCAGTACTTC.

To note about this clonotype: Being one base from a much bigger clone, this may be a read error. The V and J genes are TRBV20-1 and TRBJ2-5; a possible D gene is TRBD2 (6 bases). Deletions cut 5 bases from V and 4 bases from J, with 14 bases between. Germline CDR1 is DFQATT and CDR2 is SNEGSKA (reference sequence). CDR3 length: 13 residues. The CDR3 reads CSAGEERVETQYF. In nucleotides, the CDR3 is TGCAGTGCTGGGGAGGAAAGAGTAGAGACCCAGTACTTC.

This clonotype was recorded at least ten times. The chain combines TRBV18 with TRBJ1-1, with D unclear. Germline V gene data show CDR1 as KGHSH and CDR2 as LQKENI. CDR3 length: 14 residues. The V end lost 0 bases, the J end lost 2 bases, and 7 bases lay between the germline ends. CDR3 residues: CASSPPRPNTEAFF. The CDR3 DNA reads TGTGCCAGCTCACCACCCAGGCCTAACACTGAAGCTTTCTTT.

This clonotype was counted a few times. The chain employs TRBV27 and TRBJ2-7, with D unresolved. CDR1 MNHEY and CDR2 SMNVEV come from the germline V gene (reference sequence). The CDR3 extends over 12 amino acids. Trimming shortened V by 5 bases and J by 5 bases, and 10 bases separated the two germline ends. DNA for the CDR3: TGTGCCAGCAGTCATAATTCCGACGAGCAGTACTTC. Its protein product is CASSHNSDEQYF.

There are many counts of this clonotype. CDR3 amino acids: CASSQEIGQVSQPQHF. The CDR3 DNA reads TGCGCCAGCAGCCAAGAAATCGGACAGGTATCTCAGCCCCAGCATTTT. This chain links TRBV4-3 with TRBJ1-5; 7 positions agree with TRBD1. V trimming: 0 bases; J trimming: 6 bases; junction bases outside the gene matches: 8. Germline V gene sequence: CDR1 LGHNA, CDR2 YSLEER. The CDR3 is made up of 16 amino acids.

This chain's CDR3 is CASSEGTGLHYGYTF. As DNA, the CDR3 is TGTGCCAGCAGCGAAGGGACAGGGCTTCACTATGGCTACACCTTC. This chain joins TRBV7-9 and TRBJ1-2, with TRBD1 identical over 9 bases. This CDR3 contains 15 residues. Trimming took 5 bases from V and 3 from J; bases not matched to a gene: 7. Germline V gene lookup returns CDR1 SEHNR and CDR2 FQNEAQ (reference sequence).

In its sample, this clonotype was seen many times. This rearrangement joins TRBV7-9 to TRBJ2-7; D perhaps matches TRBD2 (6 bases). This CDR3 region has 13 residues. V was cut by 3 bases and J by 5 bases, with 11 bases left in between. Germline loops: CDR1 SEHNR, CDR2 FQNEAQ (reference sequence). The CDR3 spells CASSFISGDEQYF. In DNA form, the CDR3 reads TGTGCCAGCAGCTTTATTTCGGGAGACGAGCAGTACTTC.

This clonotype was observed a handful of times. This chain links TRBV20-1 with TRBJ2-1; D could derive from TRBD1 or TRBD2 (6 bases each). V was cut by 0 bases and J by 9 bases, with 18 bases left in between. This CDR3 spans 15 amino acids. Germline CDR1 is DFQATT and CDR2 is SNEGSKA (reference sequence). In DNA, the CDR3 is TGCAGTGCTAGAGATTTCACTAGAGGGGGGATTGAGCAGTTCTTC. Translated, it gives CSARDFTRGGIEQFF.

This clonotype was detected ten times or more. This chain joins TRBV5-6 and TRBJ1-4; D gene ambiguous. Germline-derived CDR1 and CDR2 are SGHDT and YYEEEE. The V gene lost 2 bases and the J gene lost 0 bases, with 11 bases spanning the gap. CDR3 length: 16 residues. The CDR3 DNA reads TGTGCCAGCAGCTTCGTCCCATCCGCAACTAATGAAAAACTGTTTTTT. Encoded protein: CASSFVPSATNEKLFF.

This clonotype has a handful of counts. J is TRBJ2-3 and V is TRBV11-3; no clear D gene. Trimming cost V 5 bases and J 4 bases, with 10 bases left between them. The length of the CDR3 is 13 residues. CDR1 and CDR2 (germline): SGHNT, YENEEA. The CDR3 DNA follows: TGTGCCAGCAGCCGACTCCTCTCAGATACGCAGTATTTT. This codes for CASSRLLSDTQYF.

This clonotype was seen more than once but under ten times. The V and J genes are TRBV20-1 and TRBJ1-2; D is perhaps TRBD1 (6 bases). The CDR3 covers 13 residues. Trimming took 3 bases from V and 3 from J, leaving 11 bases between them. The V gene's germline CDR1 is DFQATT and CDR2 SNEGSKA (reference sequence). The DNA of the CDR3 is TGCAGTGCTAGGCGGAGGGGGGACTATGGCTACACCTTC. This codes for CSARRRGDYGYTF.

The chain recombines TRBV11-1 with TRBJ2-6; D remains unclear. From germline, CDR1 is SGHAT and CDR2 FQDESV (reference sequence). V was cut by 5 bases and J by 0 bases, with 17 bases left in between. CDR3 length: 18 amino acids. CDR3 nucleotide sequence: TGTGCCAGCAGCCCAATTTGGCACGAACTCTCTGGGGCCAACGTCCTGACTTTC. Its protein is CASSPIWHELSGANVLTF.

This clonotype was seen many times. This chain joins TRBV12-3 or TRBV12-4 and TRBJ2-1, with 11 nucleotides matching TRBD2. V lost 5 bases, J lost 6 bases, and 12 bases stayed unmatched. This CDR3 comprises 17 residues. CDR3 in DNA: TGTGCCAGCAGTCCGGACCCACTAGCGGGAGTGGGCAATGAGCAGTTCTTC. Residues: CASSPDPLAGVGNEQFF.

This clonotype was detected many times. The V gene is TRBV27, the J gene TRBJ1-1; D remains ambiguous. Germline loops: CDR1 MNHEY, CDR2 SMNVEV (reference sequence). The ends were cut back, 5 bases at V and 5 bases at J, with 15 bases in the middle. This CDR3 region has 14 residues. This CDR3 reads CASSLDPSRTEAFF. The CDR3 DNA reads as TGTGCCAGCAGTCTGGACCCATCCCGGACTGAAGCTTTCTTT.

In its sample, this clonotype was seen many times. The genes are TRBV28 and TRBJ1-4, with 8 nucleotides matching TRBD1. J was trimmed by 7 bases and V by 3 bases; bases with no gene match: 10. CDR3 length equals 16 residues. CDR1 MDHEN and CDR2 SYDVKM come from the germline V gene. Here the CDR3 DNA reads TGTGCCAGCAGTTTTAGCCAGGGGGCGACTCCTGAAAAACTGTTTTTT. Translation gives CASSFSQGATPEKLFF.

As for this clonotype: Just one base apart from a much larger clone, this may be a read error. The chain combines TRBV13 with TRBJ2-3, with 8 bases lining up with TRBD1. The CDR3 is 16 residues long. CDR1 PRHDT and CDR2 FYEKMQ come from the germline V gene (reference sequence). CDR3 DNA: TGTGCCGGCAGCTTAGTCGGACAGGGAGGTGAAGATACGCAGTATTTT. This sequence encodes CAGSLVGQGGEDTQYF.